This TCR beta chain came from a study of blood T cell repertoires in COVID-19. Study-wide context: Specimens from acute and convalescent COVID-19 originated in the United States, Italy and Spain. From T cells, B-cell-depleted T cells, or PBMCs came the material, which was cDNA or gDNA.

Original data processing: Quantification of nucleated cells was approximated via reference gene primer amplification. The method was immunoSEQ multiplex PCR; TCRdb's version includes in-frame clones alone and lacks a portion of them. V and J calls and clone size are copied from that table; D and trimming were computed from the DNA. In the table there are about 91,000 clones, approximately 77% of which are singletons. Germline CDR1 MDHEN, CDR2 SYDVKM. The CDR3 length is 12 residues. V was shortened by 6 bases and J by 4 bases, with 9 bases between the two germline ends. Input material: peripheral blood. The V gene is TRBV28, the J gene TRBJ1-2, with D maybe TRBD1 (5 bases). This sequence originates from a woman aged 80 or over with acute or convalescent COVID-19. CDR3 nucleotides: TGTGCCAGCAGGGCTACAGGCTATGGCTACACCTTC. Its protein product is CASRATGYGYTF.